The clone carrying this T cell receptor beta chain was seen only once. TCRdb's copy holds only in-frame clones and misses some; the assay was immunoSEQ multiplex PCR. The sample has about 480,000 clones, 87% seen once. This CDR3 has 15 residues. This specimen belongs to a study of blood T cell repertoires in COVID-19. The rearrangement joins TRBV21-1 to TRBJ2-2; TRBD2 is the table's D call and was not checked against the DNA. TRBV21-1 is a listed pseudogene. The receptor comes from a woman in her late teens or twenties with acute COVID-19. Sequencing was done on a sample of PBMCs or T cells enriched from blood (not recorded which). The CDR3 loop is CASISLAGNTGELFF. The CDR3 DNA sequence: TGTGCCAGCATATCGCTAGCGGGTAATACCGGGGAGCTGTTTTTT.